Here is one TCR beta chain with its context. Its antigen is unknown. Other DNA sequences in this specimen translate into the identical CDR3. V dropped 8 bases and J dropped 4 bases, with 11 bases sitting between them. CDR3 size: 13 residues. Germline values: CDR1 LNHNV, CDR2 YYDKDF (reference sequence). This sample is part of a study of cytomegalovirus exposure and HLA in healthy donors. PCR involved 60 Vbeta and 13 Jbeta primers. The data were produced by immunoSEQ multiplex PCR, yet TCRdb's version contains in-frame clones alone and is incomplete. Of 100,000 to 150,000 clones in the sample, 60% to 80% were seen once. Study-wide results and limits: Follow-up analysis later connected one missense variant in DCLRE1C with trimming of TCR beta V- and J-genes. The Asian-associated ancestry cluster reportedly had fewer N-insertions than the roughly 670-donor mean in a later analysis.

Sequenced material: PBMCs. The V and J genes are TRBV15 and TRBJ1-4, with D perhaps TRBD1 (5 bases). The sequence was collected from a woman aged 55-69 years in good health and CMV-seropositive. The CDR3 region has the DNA TGTGCCACCGGGCGGGGCCTTAATGAAAAACTGTTTTTT. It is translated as CATGRGLNEKLFF.